This T cell receptor (beta chain) was captured in a study of T cell responses to AZD1222 COVID-19 vaccine. Whole-study findings and limits: Repertoire sampling occurred only after the peak T cell response. Most donors were white British, females outnumbered males, and clonal diversity was possibly underestimated. Rises in breadth and depth of Spike-specific TCRs came after two AZD1222 doses. It was only 6 or 7 AZD1222 recipients who were seropositive at baseline.

A remark on this clone: The target antigen is unknown.

The protocol was immunoSEQ multiplex PCR, while the TCRdb copy is restricted to in-frame clones and leaves out a portion. The table records about 110,000 clones, approximately 86% of them present only once. The CDR3 length is 13 residues. Trimming took 0 bases from V and 6 from J, leaving 7 bases between them. Germline CDR1 and CDR2: SGHNT and YENEEA. Sequenced material: peripheral blood, taken on day 0 of AZD1222 vaccination. The rearrangement links TRBV11-3 to TRBJ2-3; D unresolved. The receptor comes from an adult in good health. The CDR3 region is CASSLDRRDTQYF. The CDR3 region has the DNA TGTGCCAGCAGCTTAGATCGCAGGGATACGCAGTATTTT.